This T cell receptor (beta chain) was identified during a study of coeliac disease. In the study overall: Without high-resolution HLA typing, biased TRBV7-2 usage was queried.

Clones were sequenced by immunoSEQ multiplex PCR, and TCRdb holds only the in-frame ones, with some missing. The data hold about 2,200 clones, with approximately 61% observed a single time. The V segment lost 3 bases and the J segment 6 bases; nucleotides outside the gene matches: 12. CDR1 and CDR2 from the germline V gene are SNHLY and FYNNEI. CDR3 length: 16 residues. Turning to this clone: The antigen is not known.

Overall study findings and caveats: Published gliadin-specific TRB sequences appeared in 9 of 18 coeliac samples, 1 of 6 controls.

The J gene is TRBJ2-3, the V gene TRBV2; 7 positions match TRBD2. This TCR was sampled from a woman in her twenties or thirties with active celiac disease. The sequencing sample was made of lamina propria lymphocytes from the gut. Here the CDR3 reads CASSDFSGRLEDTQYF. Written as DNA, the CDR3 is TGTGCCAGCAGTGACTTTAGCGGGCGGTTGGAGGATACGCAGTATTTT. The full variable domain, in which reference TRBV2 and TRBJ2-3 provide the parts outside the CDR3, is EPEVTQTPSHQVTQMGQEVILRCVPISNHLYFYWYRQILGQKVEFLVSFYNNEISEKSEIFDDQFSVERPDGSNFTLKIRSTKLEDSAMYFCASSDFSGRLEDTQYFGPGTRLTVL.